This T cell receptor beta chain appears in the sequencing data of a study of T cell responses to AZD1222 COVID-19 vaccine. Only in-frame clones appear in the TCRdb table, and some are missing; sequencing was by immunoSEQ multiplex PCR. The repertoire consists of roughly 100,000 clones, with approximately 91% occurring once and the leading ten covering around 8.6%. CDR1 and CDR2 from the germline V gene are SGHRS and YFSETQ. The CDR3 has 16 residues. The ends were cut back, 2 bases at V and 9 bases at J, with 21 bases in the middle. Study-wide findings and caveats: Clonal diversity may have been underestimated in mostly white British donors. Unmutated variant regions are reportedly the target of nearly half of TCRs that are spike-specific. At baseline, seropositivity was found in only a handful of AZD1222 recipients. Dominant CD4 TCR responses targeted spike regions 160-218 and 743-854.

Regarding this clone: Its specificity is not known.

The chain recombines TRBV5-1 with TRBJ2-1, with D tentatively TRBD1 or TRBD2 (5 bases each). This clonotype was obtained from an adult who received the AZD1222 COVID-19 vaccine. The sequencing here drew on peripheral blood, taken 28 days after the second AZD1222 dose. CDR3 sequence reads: CASSFSPGTTIGEQFF. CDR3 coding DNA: TGCGCCAGCAGCTTTTCTCCCGGGACGACAATAGGTGAGCAGTTCTTC.